Listed below are T cell receptor beta chains from one sample, sequenced in a study of T cell responses to AZD1222 COVID-19 vaccine. The protocol was immunoSEQ multiplex PCR, while the TCRdb copy is restricted to in-frame clones and leaves out a portion. Of fewer than 150,000 clones in the sample, 88% were seen once. The material sequenced was peripheral blood, taken 28 days after the second AZD1222 dose. These receptors were obtained from an adult who received the AZD1222 COVID-19 vaccine. The CDR3 runs from the conserved cysteine through the conserved F or W. The order of the fields is V gene, clone size, J gene, D gene, CDR3 length, CDR3 protein, CDR3 DNA. The D gene is left open where the match is weak. Size values are once, few and many counts, or a class for expanded clones, and some rows have none.

v_call: TRBV19; clone_size: .; j_call: TRBJ1-2; d_call: TRBD1; cdr3_length: 15; cdr3_aa: CASSRAGGDYYGYTF; cdr3_nt: TGTGCCAGTAGTAGGGCAGGGGGTGACTACTATGGCTACACCTTC
v_call: TRBV4-3; clone_size: few; j_call: TRBJ2-7; d_call: TRBD1; cdr3_length: 14; cdr3_aa: CASAPDRASYEQYF; cdr3_nt: TGCGCCAGCGCCCCGGACAGGGCCTCCTACGAGCAGTACTTC
v_call: TRBV10-3; clone_size: .; j_call: TRBJ1-3; d_call: .; cdr3_length: 12; cdr3_aa: CAISILWKHHIF; cdr3_nt: TGTGCCATCTCGATACTCTGGAAACACCATATATTT
v_call: TRBV10-1; clone_size: .; j_call: TRBJ2-3; d_call: .; cdr3_length: 16; cdr3_aa: CASSELEGLGTDTQYF; cdr3_nt: TGCGCCAGCAGTGAGTTAGAGGGTCTCGGCACAGATACGCAGTATTTT
v_call: TRBV5-5; clone_size: .; j_call: TRBJ2-5; d_call: TRBD2; cdr3_length: 19; cdr3_aa: CASSLRLAGGPLRKETQYF; cdr3_nt: TGTGCCAGCAGCTTGCGCCTAGCGGGAGGGCCTTTACGGAAAGAGACCCAGTACTTC
v_call: TRBV3-1/TRBV3-2; clone_size: .; j_call: TRBJ2-2; d_call: .; cdr3_length: 11; cdr3_aa: CASSPGDGVFF; cdr3_nt: TGTGCCAGCAGCCCAGGGGACGGGGTGTTTTTT
v_call: TRBV14; clone_size: medium-sized; j_call: TRBJ1-2; d_call: .; cdr3_length: 15; cdr3_aa: CASSQGIHKSYGYTF; cdr3_nt: TGTGCCAGCAGCCAAGGTATTCATAAGTCTTACGGCTACACCTTC
v_call: TRBV7-9; clone_size: .; j_call: TRBJ2-1; d_call: TRBD2; cdr3_length: 19; cdr3_aa: CASSLGLAGGSSSYNEQFF; cdr3_nt: TGTGCCAGCAGCTTAGGTCTAGCGGGAGGAAGCAGCTCCTACAATGAGCAGTTCTTC
v_call: TRBV2; clone_size: .; j_call: TRBJ2-7; d_call: TRBD1; cdr3_length: 13; cdr3_aa: CASSTDRDYEQYF; cdr3_nt: TGTGCCAGCAGTACGGACAGGGATTACGAGCAGTACTTC
v_call: TRBV30; clone_size: .; j_call: TRBJ1-1; d_call: TRBD1; cdr3_length: 14; cdr3_aa: CAWSPPPQGIEAFF; cdr3_nt: TGTGCCTGGAGTCCCCCCCCACAGGGGATAGAAGCTTTCTTT
v_call: TRBV5-1; clone_size: once; j_call: TRBJ1-4; d_call: .; cdr3_length: 13; cdr3_aa: CASSTNRNEKLFF; cdr3_nt: TGCGCCAGCAGCACTAACCGGAACGAAAAACTGTTTTTT
v_call: TRBV9; clone_size: few; j_call: TRBJ2-3; d_call: TRBD2; cdr3_length: 16; cdr3_aa: CASSLGTSGGADTQYF; cdr3_nt: TGTGCCAGCAGCCTTGGGACTAGCGGGGGGGCAGATACGCAGTATTTT
v_call: TRBV5-4; clone_size: many; j_call: TRBJ2-6; d_call: .; cdr3_length: 14; cdr3_aa: CASSLDPGANVLTF; cdr3_nt: TGTGCCAGCAGCTTGGATCCTGGGGCCAACGTCCTGACTTTC
v_call: TRBV30; clone_size: .; j_call: TRBJ1-1; d_call: .; cdr3_length: 14; cdr3_aa: CAWSVGRLNTEAFF; cdr3_nt: TGTGCCTGGAGTGTAGGACGACTGAACACTGAAGCTTTCTTT
v_call: TRBV9; clone_size: .; j_call: TRBJ2-5; d_call: .; cdr3_length: 13; cdr3_aa: CASSVATQETQYF; cdr3_nt: TGTGCCAGCAGCGTAGCCACTCAAGAGACCCAGTACTTC
v_call: TRBV7-2; clone_size: few; j_call: TRBJ1-5; d_call: .; cdr3_length: 15; cdr3_aa: CASSPRTASNQPQHF; cdr3_nt: TGTGCCAGCAGCCCGAGGACAGCTAGCAATCAGCCCCAGCATTTT
v_call: TRBV7-2; clone_size: .; j_call: TRBJ2-7; d_call: TRBD1; cdr3_length: 15; cdr3_aa: CASSSFPGQGYEQYF; cdr3_nt: TGTGCCAGCAGCTCGTTCCCGGGACAGGGATACGAGCAGTACTTC
v_call: TRBV5-6; clone_size: .; j_call: TRBJ2-1; d_call: .; cdr3_length: 11; cdr3_aa: CASSFGGVQFF; cdr3_nt: TGTGCCAGCAGCTTCGGGGGAGTGCAGTTCTTC
v_call: TRBV5-1; clone_size: .; j_call: TRBJ1-1; d_call: .; cdr3_length: 13; cdr3_aa: CASSLNGYTEAFF; cdr3_nt: TGCGCCAGCAGCTTGAACGGGTACACTGAAGCTTTCTTT
v_call: TRBV4-2; clone_size: .; j_call: TRBJ2-1; d_call: TRBD2; cdr3_length: 15; cdr3_aa: CASSRAGLAYNEQFF; cdr3_nt: TGTGCCAGCAGCCGTGCGGGACTAGCCTACAATGAGCAGTTCTTC
v_call: TRBV30; clone_size: .; j_call: TRBJ1-2; d_call: .; cdr3_length: 12; cdr3_aa: CAWSMMGYGYTF; cdr3_nt: TGTGCCTGGAGTATGATGGGCTATGGCTACACCTTC
v_call: TRBV5-1; clone_size: .; j_call: TRBJ2-1; d_call: .; cdr3_length: 13; cdr3_aa: CASSLPPQGEQFF; cdr3_nt: TGCGCCAGCAGCCTCCCCCCCCAGGGTGAGCAGTTCTTC